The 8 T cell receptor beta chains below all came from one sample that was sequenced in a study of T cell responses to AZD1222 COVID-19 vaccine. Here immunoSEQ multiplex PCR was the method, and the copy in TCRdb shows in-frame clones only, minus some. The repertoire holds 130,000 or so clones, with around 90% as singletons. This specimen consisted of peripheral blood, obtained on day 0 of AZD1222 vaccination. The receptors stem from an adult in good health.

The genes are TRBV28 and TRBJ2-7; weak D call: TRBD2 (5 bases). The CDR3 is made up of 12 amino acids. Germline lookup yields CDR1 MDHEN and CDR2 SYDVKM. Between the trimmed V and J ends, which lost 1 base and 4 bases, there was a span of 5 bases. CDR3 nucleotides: TGTGCCAGCAGTTTATCGGGGTACGAGCAGTACTTC. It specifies CASSLSGYEQYF. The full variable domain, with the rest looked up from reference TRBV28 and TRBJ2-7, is DVKVTQSSRYLVKRTGEKVFLECVQDMDHENMFWYRQDPGLGLRLIYFSYDVKMKEKGDIPEGYSVSREKKERFSLILESASTNQTSMYLCASSLSGYEQYFGPGTRLTVT.

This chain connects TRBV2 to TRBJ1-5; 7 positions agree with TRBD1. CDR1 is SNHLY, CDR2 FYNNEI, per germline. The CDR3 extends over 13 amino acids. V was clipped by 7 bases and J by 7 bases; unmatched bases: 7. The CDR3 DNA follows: TGTGCCAGCAACTACGACAGGGCCCAGCCCCAGCATTTT. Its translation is CASNYDRAQPQHF.

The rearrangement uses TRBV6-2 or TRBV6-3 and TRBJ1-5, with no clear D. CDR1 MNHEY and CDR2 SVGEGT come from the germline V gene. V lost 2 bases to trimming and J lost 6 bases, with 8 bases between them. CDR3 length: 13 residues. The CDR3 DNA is TGTGCCAGCAGTTACGTTGGTAGTCAGCCCCAGCATTTT. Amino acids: CASSYVGSQPQHF.

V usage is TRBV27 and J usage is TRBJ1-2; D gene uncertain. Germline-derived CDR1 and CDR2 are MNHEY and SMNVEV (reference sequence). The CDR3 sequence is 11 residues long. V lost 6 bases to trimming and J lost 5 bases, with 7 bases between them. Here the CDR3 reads CASRDGYGYTF. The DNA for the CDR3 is TGTGCCAGCAGGGACGGATATGGCTACACCTTC.

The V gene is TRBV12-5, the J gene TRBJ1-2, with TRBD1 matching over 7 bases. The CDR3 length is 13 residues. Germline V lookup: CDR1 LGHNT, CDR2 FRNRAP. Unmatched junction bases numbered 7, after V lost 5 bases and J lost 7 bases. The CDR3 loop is CASGPEGAGGYTF. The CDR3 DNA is TGTGCTAGTGGTCCCGAGGGGGCGGGTGGCTACACCTTC.

This CDR3 reads CASSTTQGWEGYTF. Here the CDR3 DNA reads TGTGCCAGCAGCACGACCCAGGGCTGGGAAGGCTACACCTTC. This sequence joins TRBV5-5 and TRBJ1-2; tentatively, D is TRBD1 (5 bases). V shed 4 bases and J shed 8 bases, with 18 bases lying between them. Germline V gene sequence: CDR1 SGHKS, CDR2 YYEKEE (reference sequence). The CDR3 consists of 14 residues.

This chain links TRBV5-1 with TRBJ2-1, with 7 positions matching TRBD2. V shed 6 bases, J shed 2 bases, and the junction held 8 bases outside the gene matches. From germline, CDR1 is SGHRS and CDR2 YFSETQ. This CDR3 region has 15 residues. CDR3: CASTTVAGTYNEQFF. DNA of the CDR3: TGCGCCAGCACCACGGTAGCGGGTACCTACAATGAGCAGTTCTTC.

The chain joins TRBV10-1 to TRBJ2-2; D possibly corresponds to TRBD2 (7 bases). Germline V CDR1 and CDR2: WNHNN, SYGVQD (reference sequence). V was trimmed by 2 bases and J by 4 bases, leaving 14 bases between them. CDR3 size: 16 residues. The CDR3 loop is CASSETTGGRTGELFF. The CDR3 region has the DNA TGCGCCAGCAGTGAGACTACCGGGGGGCGCACCGGGGAGCTGTTTTTT.